Sequencing of this T cell receptor beta chain was carried out in a study of blood T cell repertoires in COVID-19. Whole-study context: The United States, Italy and Spain supplied acute and convalescent COVID-19 samples. In each case, the material was cDNA or gDNA derived from T cells, B-cell-depleted T cells, or PBMCs.

In the study's own analysis: Reference gene primer amplification yielded estimated nucleated cell counts. Sequencing used immunoSEQ multiplex PCR; TCRdb keeps in-frame clones, though not all of them. Clonal size and the V and J genes are those of that table, whereas D and trimming came from the DNA. This sample has roughly 250,000 clones, with about nine tenths found just once. The V segment lost 0 bases and the J segment 2 bases; nucleotides outside the gene matches: 10. Germline CDR1 LGHDT, CDR2 YNNKEL (reference sequence). The CDR3 loop spans 18 amino acids. The gene calls are TRBV3-1 (or the pseudogene TRBV3-2) and TRBJ1-2, with 9 bases matching TRBD1. The clonotype comes from a person aged 18 to 35 with COVID-19, enrolled during active disease. Source material: peripheral blood. CDR3 loop: CASSQEGGTGTPNYGYTF. CDR3 nucleotides: TGTGCCAGCAGCCAAGAGGGGGGGACAGGGACCCCCAACTATGGCTACACCTTC.